The rows below give T cell receptor beta chains drawn from one sample of a study of identical twins. TCRdb redid the calling of the 5' RACE reads with MiXCR, one entry per CDR3 protein. The sample shows about 530,000 distinct CDR3 sequences, 13% to 15% of them seen only once. The same data also contributed to another study, on yellow fever vaccine responses in identical twins.

What was sequenced was CD4+ T cells sorted from blood. The receptors stem from a woman aged 18 to 35 in good health. Both conserved end residues are part of each CDR3.

j_call: TRBJ2-3; v_call: TRBV5-1; cdr3_aa: CASSYPRLEGAADTQYF
j_call: TRBJ2-7; v_call: TRBV29-1; cdr3_aa: CSVEENYEQYF
j_call: TRBJ1-2; v_call: TRBV28; cdr3_aa: CASSQNRGGAGYTF
j_call: TRBJ2-7; v_call: TRBV27; cdr3_aa: CASRRRESTYEQYF
j_call: TRBJ2-3; v_call: TRBV21-1; cdr3_aa: CASSERWREWPDTQYF
j_call: TRBJ2-2; v_call: TRBV3-1; cdr3_aa: CASSPTISSGSTGELFF
j_call: TRBJ1-3; v_call: TRBV29-1; cdr3_aa: CSVWDSAGNTIYF
j_call: TRBJ2-2; v_call: TRBV7-6; cdr3_aa: CASSSRTGSTGELFF
j_call: TRBJ2-3; v_call: TRBV7-3; cdr3_aa: CASSLRPGIYDTQYF
j_call: TRBJ1-1; v_call: TRBV20-1; cdr3_aa: CSAPKRGTSNTEAFF
j_call: TRBJ2-1; v_call: TRBV14; cdr3_aa: CASSQDPRWWPPFF
j_call: TRBJ2-7; v_call: TRBV10-2; cdr3_aa: CASSESARGGEQYF
j_call: TRBJ2-5; v_call: TRBV20-1; cdr3_aa: CSARKFGRDFYLGETQYF
j_call: TRBJ2-3; v_call: TRBV6-1; cdr3_aa: CASRSSGIGTDTQYF
j_call: TRBJ2-5; v_call: TRBV29-1; cdr3_aa: CSVDWDRGYRETQYF
j_call: TRBJ2-1; v_call: TRBV6-5; cdr3_aa: CASSYTGTTHNEQFF
j_call: TRBJ2-3; v_call: TRBV28; cdr3_aa: CASTAGGVDTDTQYF
j_call: TRBJ1-1; v_call: TRBV5-1; cdr3_aa: CASSLGPGFSTEAFF
j_call: TRBJ2-7; v_call: TRBV11-2; cdr3_aa: CASHNRQLSYEQYF
j_call: TRBJ2-1; v_call: TRBV20-1; cdr3_aa: CSARGTSGMGQFF
j_call: TRBJ1-1; v_call: TRBV5-1; cdr3_aa: CASSRAPNLNTEAFF
j_call: TRBJ2-5; v_call: TRBV12-3/TRBV12-4; cdr3_aa: CASSTAEYISQGTQYF
j_call: TRBJ1-2; v_call: TRBV6-5; cdr3_aa: CASSYSAVANYGYTF
j_call: TRBJ2-5; v_call: TRBV12-3/TRBV12-4; cdr3_aa: CASSATTAGFQETQYF
j_call: TRBJ2-3; v_call: TRBV29-1; cdr3_aa: CSVEGTSGSSGDTDTQYF
j_call: TRBJ2-3; v_call: TRBV10-3; cdr3_aa: CAIKRDRDTDTQYF
j_call: TRBJ2-6; v_call: TRBV27; cdr3_aa: CASSLKAKYSGANVLTF
j_call: TRBJ2-1; v_call: TRBV12-3/TRBV12-4; cdr3_aa: CASSSIAGVLNEQFF
j_call: TRBJ2-1; v_call: TRBV2; cdr3_aa: CAIPWGRGQGEQFF
j_call: TRBJ2-2; v_call: TRBV11-3; cdr3_aa: CASSRQGYTGELFF
j_call: TRBJ2-3; v_call: TRBV20-1; cdr3_aa: CSARADNTDTQYF
j_call: TRBJ2-7; v_call: TRBV6-1; cdr3_aa: CASSRQSSYEQYF
j_call: TRBJ2-2; v_call: TRBV5-6; cdr3_aa: CASSLRDRGLTGELFF
j_call: TRBJ2-5; v_call: TRBV5-1; cdr3_aa: CASSSDRGSGDQYF
j_call: TRBJ2-2; v_call: TRBV5-1; cdr3_aa: CASSRGQTNTGELFF
j_call: TRBJ2-3; v_call: TRBV7-3; cdr3_aa: CASSFTSGSTDTQYF
j_call: TRBJ2-5; v_call: TRBV5-1; cdr3_aa: CASSRGRSGETQYF
j_call: TRBJ2-3; v_call: TRBV20-1; cdr3_aa: CSARSGTPMERASTDTQYF
j_call: TRBJ1-2; v_call: TRBV5-1; cdr3_aa: CASSSGTVQNYGYTF
j_call: TRBJ2-7; v_call: TRBV3-1; cdr3_aa: CASSQGGGRAYEQYF